This T cell receptor (beta chain) stems from a study of T cell repertoires in cytomegalovirus infection (dated by TCRdb to about 2019). General notes on the study: Donor HLA type was relevant to the analysis, as public TCR beta signatures indicated carriage of CMV infection together with the matching HLA type. Results the study describes overall, beyond this receptor: Cumulative frequency of public TCR beta family members discriminated carriers of CMV infection plus the relevant HLA type in this cohort and an independent approximately 350-donor cohort. The ex vivo response was dominated by HLA-C-restricted CMV-specific TCR beta clonotypes, which also provided the single most frequent clonotype in two of eight donors.

In this sample, this clonotype turned up many times. Its cognate antigen has yet to be identified. No base quality values were provided; no much bigger clone lies one nucleotide off. Reading from cysteine to phenylalanine, the CDR3 counts 13 amino acids. Only the CDR3 DNA stays, 39 bases, in frame from base 1. The germline V gene provides CDR1 MGHDK and CDR2 SYGVNS. The junction shows trimming of 3 bases on V and 3 bases on J, plus 6 bases between the germline ends. The sample was run on an Illumina HiSeq 1500. The public reads were reanalyzed by TCRdb: fastp trimming at Q25, MiXCR alignment, in-frame beta chains only. Each entry merges the rows of one CDR3 protein and shows their most common DNA and genes. Recorded for this sample are approximately 250,000 distinct CDR3 sequences; over 9% of them occurred a single time. The ten largest clonotypes hold 1.5% to 2% of the sample.

The receptor was isolated from a human donor in good health (CMV status not recorded). Some clones in this sample may be carry-over from other donors' samples. Recombination connected TRBV25-1 to TRBJ1-5; TRBD1 is a weak D gene call, 5 bases matching. Sequencing input: PBMCs. The CDR3 protein: CASSDRANQPQHF. The nucleotide sequence is given as TGTGCCAGCAGTGACAGGGCCAATCAGCCCCAGCATTTT. The entire variable domain, with the stretches around the CDR3 drawn from the reference TRBV25-1 and TRBJ1-5 proteins, is EADIYQTPRYLVIGTGKKITLECSQTMGHDKMYWYQQDPGMELHLIHYSYGVNSTEKGDLSSESTVSRIRTEHFPLTLESARPSHTSQYLCASSDRANQPQHFGDGTRLSIL.